The clone carrying this T cell receptor (beta chain) has more than one count but fewer than ten. What it recognizes is unknown. This sample is drawn from a study of post-analysis software for immune sequencing data. Study-wide background: Recorded disease courses covered relapsing-remitting, secondary progressive and progressive-relapsing multiple sclerosis. Some patients had no subtype annotation.

Prepared libraries of TCR beta cDNA carried unique molecular identifiers. TCRdb redid the calling of the PCR reads with MiXCR, one entry per CDR3 protein. Found here are over 300,000 distinct CDR3 sequences, roughly 30% of them singletons; the top ten hold roughly 13%. Study results and limitations: Strong same-batch co-clustering of samples appeared with F measure clustering. There was significantly lower normalized Chao1 diversity in multiple sclerosis patients than in controls. Compared with controls, patients had more of 4 to 6 TRBV segments, including TRBV5-6, TRBV5-1 and TRBV20-1.

The V and J ends lost 3 bases and 4 bases respectively, with 18 bases between them. The CDR3 contains 16 residues. CDR1 is DFQATT and CDR2 is SNEGSKA in the germline V gene (reference sequence). The chain carries TRBV20-1 and TRBJ1-4, with D possibly matching TRBD1 (5 bases). The sequencing sample was made of blood. The receptor comes from a girl under 18 with multiple sclerosis. The CDR3 region has the DNA TGCAGTGCTAGGGAAAACCCGGGGCAGGTTAATGAAAAACTGTTTTTT. Protein: CSARENPGQVNEKLFF.